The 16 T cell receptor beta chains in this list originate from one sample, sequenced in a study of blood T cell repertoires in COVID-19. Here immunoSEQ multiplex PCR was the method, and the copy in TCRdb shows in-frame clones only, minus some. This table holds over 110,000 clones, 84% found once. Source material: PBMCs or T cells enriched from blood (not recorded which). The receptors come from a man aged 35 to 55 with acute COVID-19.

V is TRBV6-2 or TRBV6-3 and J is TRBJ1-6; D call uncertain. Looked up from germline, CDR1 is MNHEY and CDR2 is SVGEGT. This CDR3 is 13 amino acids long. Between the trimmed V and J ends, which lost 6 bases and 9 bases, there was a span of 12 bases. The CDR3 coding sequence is TGTGCCAGCAGCCCCGGGGAGCGTTCACCCCTCCACTTT. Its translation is CASSPGERSPLHF.

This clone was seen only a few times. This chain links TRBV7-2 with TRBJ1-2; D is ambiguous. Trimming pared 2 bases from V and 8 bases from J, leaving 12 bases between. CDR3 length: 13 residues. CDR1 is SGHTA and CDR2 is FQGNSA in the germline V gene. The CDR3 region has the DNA TGTGCCAGCAGCTTAAACGAACTACGCGGCTACACCTTC. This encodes CASSLNELRGYTF.

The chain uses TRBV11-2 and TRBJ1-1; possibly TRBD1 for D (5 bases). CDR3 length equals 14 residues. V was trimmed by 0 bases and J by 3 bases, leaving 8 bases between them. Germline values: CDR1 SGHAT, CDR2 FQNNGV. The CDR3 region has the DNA TGTGCCAGCAGCTTAGATAAGGGGTACACTGAAGCTTTCTTT. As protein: CASSLDKGYTEAFF.

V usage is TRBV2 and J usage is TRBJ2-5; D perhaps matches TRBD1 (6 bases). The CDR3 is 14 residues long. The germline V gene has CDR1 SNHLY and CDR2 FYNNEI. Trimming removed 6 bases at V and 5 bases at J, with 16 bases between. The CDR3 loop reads CASSLGGTRETQYF. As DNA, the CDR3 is TGTGCCAGCAGCCTAGGGGGTACGAGGGAGACCCAGTACTTC.

CDR3 nucleotide sequence: TGTGCCAGTAGTCCTCCGGGACAGGGGCTCTATGGCTACACCTTC. As protein: CASSPPGQGLYGYTF. The genes are TRBV19 and TRBJ1-2; 10 nucleotides match TRBD1. The length of the CDR3 is 15 residues. J gave up 4 bases and V 5 bases, and 7 bases lay outside the gene matches. Per the germline V gene, CDR1 is LNHDA and CDR2 is SQIVND (reference sequence).

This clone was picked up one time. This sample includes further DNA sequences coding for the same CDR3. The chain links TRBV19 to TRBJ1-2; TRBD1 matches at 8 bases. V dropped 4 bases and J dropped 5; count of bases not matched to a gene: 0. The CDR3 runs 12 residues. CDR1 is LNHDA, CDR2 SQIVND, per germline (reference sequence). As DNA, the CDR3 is TGTGCCAGTAGTAGACAGGGGTATGGCTACACCTTC. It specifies CASSRQGYGYTF. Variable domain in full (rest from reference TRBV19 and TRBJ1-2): DGGITQSPKYLFRKEGQNVTLSCEQNLNHDAMYWYRQDPGQGLRLIYYSQIVNDFQKGDIAEGYSVSREKKESFPLTVTSAQKNPTAFYLCASSRQGYGYTFGSGTRLTVV.

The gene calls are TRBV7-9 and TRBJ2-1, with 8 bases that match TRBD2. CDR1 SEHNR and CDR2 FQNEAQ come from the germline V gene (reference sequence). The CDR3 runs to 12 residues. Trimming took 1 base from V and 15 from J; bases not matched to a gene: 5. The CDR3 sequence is CASSLERGHPFF. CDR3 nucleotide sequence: TGTGCCAGCAGCTTAGAGCGGGGGCACCCGTTCTTC. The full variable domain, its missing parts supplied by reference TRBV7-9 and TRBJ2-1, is DTGVSQNPRHKITKRGQNVTFRCDPISEHNRLYWYRQTLGQGPEFLTYFQNEAQLEKSRLLSDRFSAERPKGSFSTLEIQRTEQGDSAMYLCASSLERGHPFFGPGTRLTVL.

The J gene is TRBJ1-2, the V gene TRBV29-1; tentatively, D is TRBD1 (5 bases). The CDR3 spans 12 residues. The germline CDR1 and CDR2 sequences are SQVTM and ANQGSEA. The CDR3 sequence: CSTEDSQYGYTF. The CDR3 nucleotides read TGCAGTACCGAAGACAGCCAATATGGCTACACCTTC.

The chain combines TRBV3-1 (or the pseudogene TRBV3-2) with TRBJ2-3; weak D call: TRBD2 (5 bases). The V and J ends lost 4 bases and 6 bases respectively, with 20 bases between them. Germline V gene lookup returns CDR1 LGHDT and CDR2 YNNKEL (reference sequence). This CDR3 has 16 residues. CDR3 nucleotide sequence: TGTGCCAGCAGCCCTTCCACGGGATACGTCGGGGATACGCAGTATTTT. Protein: CASSPSTGYVGDTQYF.

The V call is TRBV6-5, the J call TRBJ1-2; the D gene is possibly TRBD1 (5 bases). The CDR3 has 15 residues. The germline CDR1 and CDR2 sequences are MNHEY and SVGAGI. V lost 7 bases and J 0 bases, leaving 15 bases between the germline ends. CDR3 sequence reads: CASTLGRAANYGYTF. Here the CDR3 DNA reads TGTGCCAGCACCCTGGGCAGGGCGGCTAACTATGGCTACACCTTC.

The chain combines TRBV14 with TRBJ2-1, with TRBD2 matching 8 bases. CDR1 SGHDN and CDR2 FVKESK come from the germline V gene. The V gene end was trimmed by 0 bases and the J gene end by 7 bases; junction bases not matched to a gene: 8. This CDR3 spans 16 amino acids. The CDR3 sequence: CASSQDSGRARNEQFF. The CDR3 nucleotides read TGTGCCAGCAGCCAAGATTCCGGGAGGGCCCGGAATGAGCAGTTCTTC.

The CDR3, as DNA: TGCGCCAGCAGCTTTACGGGGGGCGGCACCGGGGAGCTGTTTTTT. Encoded protein: CASSFTGGGTGELFF. The genes are TRBV5-1 and TRBJ2-2, with a weak D call TRBD2 (7 bases). The germline gives CDR1 SGHRS, CDR2 YFSETQ. The CDR3 spans 15 residues. V dropped 2 bases and J dropped 4 bases, with 12 bases sitting between them.

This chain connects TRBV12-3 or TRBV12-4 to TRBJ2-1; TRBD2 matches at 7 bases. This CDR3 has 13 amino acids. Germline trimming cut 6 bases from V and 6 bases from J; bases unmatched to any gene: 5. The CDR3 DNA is TGTGCCAGCAGCCCTACTAGCGCCAATGAGCAGTTCTTC. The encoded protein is CASSPTSANEQFF.

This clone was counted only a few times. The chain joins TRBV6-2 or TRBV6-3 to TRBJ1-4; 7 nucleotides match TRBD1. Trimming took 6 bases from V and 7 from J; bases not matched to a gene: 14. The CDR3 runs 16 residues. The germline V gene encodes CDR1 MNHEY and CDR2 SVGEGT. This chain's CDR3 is CASSPPRTGAIEKLFF. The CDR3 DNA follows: TGTGCCAGCAGCCCACCCCGAACAGGGGCAATTGAAAAACTGTTTTTT.

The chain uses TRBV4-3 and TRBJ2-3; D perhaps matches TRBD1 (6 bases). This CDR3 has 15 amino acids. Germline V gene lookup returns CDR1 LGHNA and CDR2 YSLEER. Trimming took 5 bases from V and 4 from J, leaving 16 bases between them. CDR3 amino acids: CASSNVGHRSDTQYF. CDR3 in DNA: TGCGCCAGCAGCAACGTGGGACACCGTTCAGATACGCAGTATTTT.

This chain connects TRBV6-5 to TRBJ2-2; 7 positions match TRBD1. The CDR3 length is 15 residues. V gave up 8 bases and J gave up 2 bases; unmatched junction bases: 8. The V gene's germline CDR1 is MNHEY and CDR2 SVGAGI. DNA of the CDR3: TGTGCCAGCCGCCGGGACAGAGGTAACACCGGGGAGCTGTTTTTT. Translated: CASRRDRGNTGELFF.